This T cell receptor beta chain was recovered during a study of blood T cell repertoires in COVID-19. Overall study context: T cells, B-cell-depleted T cells, or PBMCs provided the cDNA or gDNA that served as material.

Original handling: Nucleated cell number was recorded as an estimate derived from reference gene primer amplification. Assay: immunoSEQ multiplex PCR; the TCRdb copy retains only in-frame clones and omits some. V and J calls and clone size come straight from that table; D and trimming were deduced from the DNA. The data contain a few hundred thousand clones, around 90% of them singletons. Seattle patient enrollment occurred during active infection, with longitudinal follow-up thereafter. The V end was cut by 6 bases, the J end by 0 bases, with 8 bases between. The CDR3 is made up of 13 amino acids. The TCR comes from a young woman with COVID-19, enrolled during active disease. The source material was peripheral blood. V gene TRBV12-3 or TRBV12-4 combines with J gene TRBJ1-1, with D perhaps TRBD1 (6 bases). The CDR3 DNA reads as TGTGCCAGCAGGGACAGATTGAACACTGAAGCTTTCTTT. It is translated as CASRDRLNTEAFF.